The T cell receptor (beta chain) under discussion was sequenced for a study of OX40 agonist ivuxolimab in advanced cancers. Study results and caveats: Both blood CD4+ and CD8+ T cells showed clonal growth by week 6 at 0.1 to 3.0 mg/kg. Compared with others, partial responders at 0.1-3.0 mg/kg displayed clonal expansion among the lowest. It was also the case that some nonresponders had low normalized T-cell clonal expansion.

Libraries were prepared by immunoSEQ multiplex PCR; TCRdb keeps only in-frame clonotypes and omits some of them. The sample includes some 90,000 clones, over 75% of them seen just once. Trimming removed 7 bases at V and 5 bases at J, with 20 bases between. There are 15 residues in the CDR3. Germline V lookup: CDR1 MDHEN, CDR2 SYDVKM. A note on this clone: Its target is unknown.

Sequenced material: CD4+ or CD8+ T cells sorted from blood, taken in a trial of the OX40 agonist ivuxolimab. The receptor was isolated from an adult with an advanced solid tumor such as melanoma, head and neck, liver or kidney cancer. This chain joins TRBV28 and TRBJ1-2; D gene unclear. The CDR3 DNA sequence: TGTGCCAGCACGGCAGGCGACTCGCCCTTTTATGGCTACACCTTC. Translating it yields CASTAGDSPFYGYTF.